These T cell receptor beta chains were read from a single sample in a study of cytomegalovirus exposure and HLA in healthy donors. Clones were read by immunoSEQ multiplex PCR, and TCRdb kept only the in-frame ones, dropping some. The profile shows more than 80,000 clones, more than 60% of them singletons. Sequenced material: PBMCs. The receptors come from a man in his fifties or sixties in good health and CMV-seronegative. Each CDR3 is given with its conserved first and last residue.

TRBJ2-3	TRBV18	CASSPRQGAKDTQYF
TRBJ2-1	TRBV23-1	CASIFNQGTGTNEQFF
TRBJ2-3	TRBV23-1	CASSASGPSGDTQYF
TRBJ2-3	TRBV7-2	CASSFTGSDTQYF
TRBJ2-3	TRBV7-9	CASSLAYSGSTDTQYF
TRBJ2-5	TRBV11-3	CASSSRQDHRETQYF
TRBJ1-5	TRBV2	CASRAQGISNQPQHF
TRBJ1-4	TRBV5-1	CASSLGQGVEKLFF
TRBJ1-5	TRBV5-4	CTSRDRGHQPQHF
TRBJ2-1	TRBV5-8	CASSLPGLAGGLVEQFF
TRBJ1-2	TRBV11-2	CASSLDSFGQGRVRGGYTF
TRBJ2-7	TRBV6-1	CASSEAELTYEQYF
TRBJ1-5	TRBV7-8	CASSLVGQGGQPQHF
TRBJ2-1	TRBV6-5	CASRTRRGRLDEQFF
TRBJ1-2	TRBV6-7	CASSYSGLGSEGSGYTF
TRBJ1-1	TRBV5-8	CASSQRGGYTEAFF
TRBJ1-1	TRBV7-6	CASSLASGYNTEAFF
TRBJ2-2	TRBV7-9	CASSSWGPETGELFF
TRBJ1-5	TRBV19	CASSEVRNQPQHF
TRBJ1-1	TRBV6-5	CATKGGQGPAMGAFF
TRBJ1-6	TRBV4-3	CASSQGGQGASSPLHF
TRBJ2-7	TRBV14	CASSQDRGTYEQYF
TRBJ1-4	TRBV11-2	CASRDIQLNDEKLFF
TRBJ2-6	TRBV19	CASSPTGAGANVLTF
TRBJ2-3	TRBV27	CASSLRHPDTQYF